Below, one TCR beta chain is given with its context. The antigen is unknown. The CDR3 loop spans 17 amino acids. The germline gives CDR1 LNHDA, CDR2 SQIVND (reference sequence). V gave up 3 bases and J gave up 3 bases, with 17 bases separating them. This sample was taken from a study of T cell repertoires in ileal Crohn's disease. Findings and limits, study-wide: Endoscopic recurrence occurred in every patient whose clonality exceeded 26.8%. Postoperative endoscopy occurred within one year, median about 7.5 months.

The time point is: neoterminal ileum biopsy at postoperative endoscopy, about 6 months after surgery. Sequencing was performed with immunoSEQ multiplex PCR; in TCRdb, only in-frame clones are kept and a portion is missing. The sample holds approximately 15,000 clones, around 72% seen once. The sequence derives from an adult with Crohn's disease. Sequences were obtained from ileal tissue. The chain carries TRBV19 and TRBJ2-2; D call uncertain. The CDR3 spells CASSIEPWGTYTGELFF. CDR3 DNA sequence: TGTGCCAGTAGTATCGAACCTTGGGGTACATACACCGGGGAGCTGTTTTTT.